This TCR beta chain comes out of a study of OX40 agonist ivuxolimab in advanced cancers. Regarding the study as a whole: The authors also found low normalized T-cell clonal expansion in some nonresponders. At 0.1 to 3.0 mg/kg, clonal expansion of CD4+ and CD8+ blood T cells had occurred by week 6.

Assay used: immunoSEQ multiplex PCR; TCRdb lists only in-frame clones, some missing. The sample lists 65,000 to 100,000 clones; about 85% were seen once. V was trimmed by 3 bases and J by 6 bases, leaving 11 bases between them. The CDR3 spans 14 residues. CDR1 and CDR2 (germline): MNHEY, SMNVEV (reference sequence). This clone was detected only once. Its antigen is not identified. The material sequenced was CD4+ or CD8+ T cells sorted from blood, taken in a trial of the OX40 agonist ivuxolimab. This TCR was recovered from an adult with an advanced solid tumor such as melanoma, head and neck, liver or kidney cancer. This chain links TRBV27 with TRBJ1-4; D may be TRBD1 (5 bases). The CDR3 is CASSFRGGDEKLFF. The CDR3, as DNA: TGTGCCAGCAGTTTCCGGGGGGGGGATGAAAAACTGTTTTTT. The full variable domain, its missing parts supplied by reference TRBV27 and TRBJ1-4, is EAQVTQNPRYLITVTGKKLTVTCSQNMNHEYMSWYRQDPGLGLRQIYYSMNVEVTDKGDVPEGYKVSRKEKRNFPLILESPSPNQTSLYFCASSFRGGDEKLFFGSGTQLSVL.